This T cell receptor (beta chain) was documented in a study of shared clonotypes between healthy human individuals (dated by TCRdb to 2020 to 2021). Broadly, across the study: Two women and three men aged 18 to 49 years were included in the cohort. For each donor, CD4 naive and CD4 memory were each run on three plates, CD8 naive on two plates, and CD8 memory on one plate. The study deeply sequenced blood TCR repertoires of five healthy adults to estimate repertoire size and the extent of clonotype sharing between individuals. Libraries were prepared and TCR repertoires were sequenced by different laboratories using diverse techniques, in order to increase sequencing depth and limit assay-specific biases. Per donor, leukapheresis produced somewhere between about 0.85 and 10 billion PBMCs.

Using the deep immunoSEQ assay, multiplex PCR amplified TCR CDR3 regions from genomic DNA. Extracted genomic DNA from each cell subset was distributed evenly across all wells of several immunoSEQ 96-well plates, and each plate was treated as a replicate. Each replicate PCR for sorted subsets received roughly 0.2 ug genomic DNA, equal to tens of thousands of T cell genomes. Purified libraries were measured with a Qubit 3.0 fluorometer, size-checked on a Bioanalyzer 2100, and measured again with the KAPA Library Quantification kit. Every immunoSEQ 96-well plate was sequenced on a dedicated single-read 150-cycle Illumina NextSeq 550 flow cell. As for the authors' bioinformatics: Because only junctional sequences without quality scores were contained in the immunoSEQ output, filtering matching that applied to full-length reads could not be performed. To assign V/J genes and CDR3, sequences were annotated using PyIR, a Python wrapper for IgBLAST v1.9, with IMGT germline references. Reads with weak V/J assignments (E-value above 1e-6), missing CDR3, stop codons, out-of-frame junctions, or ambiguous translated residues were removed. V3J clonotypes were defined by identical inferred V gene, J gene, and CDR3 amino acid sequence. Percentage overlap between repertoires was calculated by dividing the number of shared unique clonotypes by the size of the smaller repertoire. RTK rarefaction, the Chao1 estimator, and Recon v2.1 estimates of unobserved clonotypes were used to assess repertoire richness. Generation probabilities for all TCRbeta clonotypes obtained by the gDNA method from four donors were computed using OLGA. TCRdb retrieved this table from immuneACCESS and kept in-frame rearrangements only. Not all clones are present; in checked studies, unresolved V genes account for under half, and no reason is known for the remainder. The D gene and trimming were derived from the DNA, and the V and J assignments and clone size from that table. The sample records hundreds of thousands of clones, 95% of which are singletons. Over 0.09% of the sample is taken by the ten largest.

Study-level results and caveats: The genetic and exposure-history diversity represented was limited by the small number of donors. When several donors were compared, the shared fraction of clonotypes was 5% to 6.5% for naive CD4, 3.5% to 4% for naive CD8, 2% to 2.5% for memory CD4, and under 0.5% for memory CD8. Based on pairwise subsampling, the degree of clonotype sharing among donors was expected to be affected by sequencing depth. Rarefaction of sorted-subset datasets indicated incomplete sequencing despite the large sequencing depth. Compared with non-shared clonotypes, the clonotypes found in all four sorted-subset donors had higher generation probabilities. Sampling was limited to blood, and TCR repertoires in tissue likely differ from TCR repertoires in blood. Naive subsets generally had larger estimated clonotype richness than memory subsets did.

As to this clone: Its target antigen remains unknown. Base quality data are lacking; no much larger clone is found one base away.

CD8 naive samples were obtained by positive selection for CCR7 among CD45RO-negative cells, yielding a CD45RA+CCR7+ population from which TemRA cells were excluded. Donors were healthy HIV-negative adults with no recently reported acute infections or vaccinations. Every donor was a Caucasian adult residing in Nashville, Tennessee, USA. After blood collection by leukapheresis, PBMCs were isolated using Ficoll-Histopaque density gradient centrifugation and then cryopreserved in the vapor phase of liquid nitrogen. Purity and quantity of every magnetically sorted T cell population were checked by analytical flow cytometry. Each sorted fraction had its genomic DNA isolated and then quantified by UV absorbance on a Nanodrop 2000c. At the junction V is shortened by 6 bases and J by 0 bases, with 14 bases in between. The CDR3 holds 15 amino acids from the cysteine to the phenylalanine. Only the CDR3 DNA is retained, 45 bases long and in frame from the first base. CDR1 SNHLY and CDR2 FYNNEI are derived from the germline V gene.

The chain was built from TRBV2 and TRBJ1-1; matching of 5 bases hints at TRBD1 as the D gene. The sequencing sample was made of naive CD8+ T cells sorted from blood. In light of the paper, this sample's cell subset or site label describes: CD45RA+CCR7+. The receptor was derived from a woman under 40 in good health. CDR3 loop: CASRGVRRMNTEAFF. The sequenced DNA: TGTGCCAGCAGGGGGGTGAGACGGATGAACACTGAAGCTTTCTTT. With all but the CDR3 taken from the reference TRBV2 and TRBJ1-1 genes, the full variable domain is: EPEVTQTPSHQVTQMGQEVILRCVPISNHLYFYWYRQILGQKVEFLVSFYNNEISEKSEIFDDQFSVERPDGSNFTLKIRSTKLEDSAMYFCASRGVRRMNTEAFFGQGTRLTVV.